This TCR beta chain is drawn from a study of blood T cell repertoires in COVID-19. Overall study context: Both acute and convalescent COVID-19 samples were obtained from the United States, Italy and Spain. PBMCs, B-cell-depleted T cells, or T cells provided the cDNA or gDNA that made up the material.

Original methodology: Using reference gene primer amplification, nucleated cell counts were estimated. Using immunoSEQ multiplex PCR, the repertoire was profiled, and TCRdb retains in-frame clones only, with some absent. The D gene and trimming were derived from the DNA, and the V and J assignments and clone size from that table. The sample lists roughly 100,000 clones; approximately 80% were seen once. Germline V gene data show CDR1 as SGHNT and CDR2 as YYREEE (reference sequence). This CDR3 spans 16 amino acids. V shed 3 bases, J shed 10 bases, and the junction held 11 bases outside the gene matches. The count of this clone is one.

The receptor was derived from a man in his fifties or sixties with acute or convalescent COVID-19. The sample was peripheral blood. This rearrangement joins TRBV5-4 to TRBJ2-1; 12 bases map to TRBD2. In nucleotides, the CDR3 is TGTGCCAGCAGCTCGGGGACTAGCGGGCCCCCAGGGGAGCAGTTCTTC. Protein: CASSSGTSGPPGEQFF.